This is a list of T cell receptor beta chains from one sample in a study of CD8+CD57+ T cells in acquired aplastic anemia. TCRdb re-called the reads through MiXCR, storing one row per CDR3 protein. The sample holds approximately 150,000 distinct CDR3 sequences, 71% seen once. Sequences were obtained from sorted CD4+, CD8+, or CD8+CD57+ T cells (not recorded which) from PBMCs. The receptors derive from a human donor with aplastic anemia. Both conserved end residues are part of each CDR3. The D gene is left open where the match is weak. Only part of the rows carry a size: once, few, many, or a class if the clone is expanded.

V	size	J	D	DNA	CDR3
TRBV10-3	-	TRBJ1-1	-	TGTGCCAGTAGGGCGTGGGAGAGGTCGGAAGCTTTCTTT	CASRAWERSEAFF
TRBV2	few	TRBJ1-5	-	TGCGCCAGCAGGGACAGCAATCAGCCCCAGCATTTT	CASRDSNQPQHF
TRBV2	few	TRBJ1-5	-	TGTGCCAGCAAAGGGGACTTCCGGGAACAGCCCCAGCATTTT	CASKGDFREQPQHF
TRBV7-2	-	TRBJ2-3	-	TGTGCCAGCAGCTTCTTACGGGGCACAGATACGCAGTATTTT	CASSFLRGTDTQYF
TRBV5-1	few	TRBJ2-7	TRBD2	TGCGCCAGCAGCTTCGGGGGGGGATTCTTC	CASSFGGGFF
TRBV9	-	TRBJ2-3	-	TGTGCCAGCAGCCAAGAGTGGGAGGATACGCAGTATTTT	CASSQEWEDTQYF
TRBV10-3	-	TRBJ1-1	-	TGTGCCATCAGTGAGTCGGGGGGGGAGATTGGTGAAGCTTTCTTT	CAISESGGEIGEAFF
TRBV27	-	TRBJ2-5	TRBD2	TGTGCCAGCAGTTCTCCACTAGCGGGAGGAGAGACCCAGTACTTC	CASSSPLAGGETQYF
TRBV5-1	-	TRBJ2-6	-	TGCGCCAGCAGCCCCCCCACCTCTGGGGCCAACGTCCTGACTTTC	CASSPPTSGANVLTF
TRBV29-1	-	TRBJ2-7	TRBD2	TGCAGCGTTGAAGGTCCCTTGCTAGCGGGGGCCGGGTACGAGCAGTACTTC	CSVEGPLLAGAGYEQYF
TRBV20-1	-	TRBJ2-7	TRBD2	TGCAGTGCTAGAGATTTGGGGGGGAGCTCCTACGAGCAGTACTTC	CSARDLGGSSYEQYF
TRBV7-8	many	TRBJ1-5	-	TGTGCCAGCAGCCCAGGAGGCGAAAAGCATTTT	CASSPGGEKHF
TRBV6-5	-	TRBJ1-1	-	TGTGCCAGCAGTTATTGGGATCGGGGCACTGAAGCTTTCTTT	CASSYWDRGTEAFF
TRBV6-6	many	TRBJ2-3	TRBD2	TGTGCCAGCAGACCCCTAGCGGGGGTCACAGATACGCAGTATTTT	CASRPLAGVTDTQYF
TRBV15	-	TRBJ1-1	-	TGTGCCACCAGCAGAGGTATTACGTGGACTGAAGCTTTCTTT	CATSRGITWTEAFF
TRBV19	many	TRBJ2-1	TRBD1	TGTGCCAGTAGTATGGTGAACAGGGGGCCCTACAATGAGCAGTTCTTC	CASSMVNRGPYNEQFF
TRBV20-1	-	TRBJ2-1	TRBD2	TGCAGTGCTAGAGATACGAGCGGGAGGGTAAATGAGCAGTTCTTC	CSARDTSGRVNEQFF
TRBV10-1	-	TRBJ1-1	-	TGCGCCAGCAGTTATAAACAGGGTATAGCTTTCTTT	CASSYKQGIAFF
TRBV5-1	-	TRBJ1-1	-	TGCGCCAGCAGCTTGGCACAGATGAACACTGAAGCTTTCTTT	CASSLAQMNTEAFF
TRBV6-1	-	TRBJ1-1	-	TGTGCCAGCAGTGAAGGGGGGGTGGGCACTGAAGCTTTCTTT	CASSEGGVGTEAFF